The next 22 T cell receptor beta chains were all read from a single sample in a study of blood T cell repertoires in COVID-19. Generated by immunoSEQ multiplex PCR, the TCRdb table keeps only in-frame clones and is missing some. This sample has about 47,000 clones; 75% to 90% occur once, and the top ten carry 13% to 15%. What was sequenced was peripheral blood. These receptors originate from a human donor with acute or convalescent COVID-19. The donor label of this sample is uncertain.

V and J are TRBV30 and TRBJ1-6; no definite D call. V was cut by 1 base and J by 9 bases, with 10 bases left in between. The CDR3 length is 13 residues. CDR1 and CDR2 (germline): GTSNPN, SVGIG (reference sequence). CDR3 nucleotide sequence: TGTGCCTGGAGTGCCTCAAGAGGTTCACCCCTCCACTTT. Protein sequence: CAWSASRGSPLHF.

The chain uses TRBV21-1 and TRBJ2-1; the table's D gene call, TRBD2, was not cross checked with the DNA. TRBV21-1 is described as a pseudogene. This CDR3 spans 17 amino acids. CDR3 nucleotides: TGTGCCAGCAGCAACGTTGGAAGGACTAGCGGGGTCAATGAGCAGTTCTTC. This translates into CASSNVGRTSGVNEQFF.

This chain links TRBV24-1 with TRBJ2-7; 10 bases match TRBD1. Germline V gene data show CDR1 as KGHDR and CDR2 as SFDVKD. Unmatched junction bases numbered 8, after V lost 4 bases and J lost 6 bases. There are 15 residues in the CDR3. Here the CDR3 DNA reads TGTGCCACCAGTGACTCGGGACAGGGGAAGGGCGAGCAGTACTTC. It codes for CATSDSGQGKGEQYF.

V and J are TRBV5-6 and TRBJ2-3, with 14 positions matching TRBD2. The CDR3 contains 16 residues. CDR1 SGHDT and CDR2 YYEEEE come from the germline V gene. The junction had 4 bases not matched to a gene; V was cut back by 3 bases and J by 4 bases. CDR3 sequence (DNA): TGTGCCAGCAGCTGGGGGACTAGCGGGAGAGCAGATACGCAGTATTTT. Its protein product is CASSWGTSGRADTQYF. Based on the CDR3 plus reference TRBV5-6 and TRBJ2-3, the full variable domain is DAGVTQSPTHLIKTRGQQVTLRCSPKSGHDTVSWYQQALGQGPQFIFQYYEEEERQRGNFPDRFSGHQFPNYSSELNVNALLLGDSALYLCASSWGTSGRADTQYFGPGTRLTVL.

This sequence joins TRBV2 and TRBJ2-7, with D possibly TRBD1 on 5 matching bases. This CDR3 region has 12 residues. Trimming took off 7 bases at V and 6 bases at J, with 13 bases between the two ends. Germline V gene lookup returns CDR1 SNHLY and CDR2 FYNNEI. CDR3 region: CASTWTSAEQYF. For the CDR3, the DNA is TGTGCCAGCACGTGGACATCGGCCGAGCAGTACTTC.

V is TRBV30 and J is TRBJ2-7; tentatively, D is TRBD2 (5 bases). Trimming removed 3 bases at V and 7 bases at J, with 19 bases between. CDR3 size: 14 residues. Per the germline V gene, CDR1 is GTSNPN and CDR2 is SVGIG (reference sequence). CDR3 in DNA: TGTGCCTGGAGCAACCACCCCTTAATAGCGGAGCAGTACTTC. Translated: CAWSNHPLIAEQYF.

CDR3 protein: CASSSQGSEAFF. CDR3 in DNA: TGTGCCAGCAGTTCGCAGGGGTCTGAAGCTTTCTTT. The chain carries TRBV28 and TRBJ1-1; tentatively, D is TRBD1 (6 bases). Germline lookup yields CDR1 MDHEN and CDR2 SYDVKM. The CDR3 is made up of 12 amino acids. V was shortened by 4 bases and J by 6 bases, with 9 bases between the two germline ends.

The V gene is TRBV7-2, the J gene TRBJ1-3, with TRBD1 matching over 7 bases. The CDR3 runs 15 residues. The germline V gene has CDR1 SGHTA and CDR2 FQGNSA. The V and J ends lost 5 bases and 0 bases, in that order; junction bases with no gene match: 4. The CDR3 sequence is CASSPDRYSGNTIYF. CDR3 bases: TGTGCCAGCAGCCCGGACAGGTACTCTGGAAACACCATATATTTT.

This chain joins TRBV19 and TRBJ1-3; 8 bases align to TRBD1. The CDR3 contains 15 residues. The germline V gene encodes CDR1 LNHDA and CDR2 SQIVND (reference sequence). Germline trimming cut 4 bases from V and 3 bases from J; bases unmatched to any gene: 5. CDR3 sequence: CASSTGTGVGNTIYF. CDR3 nucleotide sequence: TGTGCCAGTAGTACCGGGACAGGAGTTGGAAACACCATATATTTT.

V is TRBV19 and J is TRBJ1-2; TRBD1 aligns across 9 bases. J lost 2 bases, V lost 4 bases, and 2 bases had no gene match. Germline CDR1 and CDR2: LNHDA and SQIVND (reference sequence). This CDR3 has 14 residues. The chain's CDR3 is CASSTGQGNYGYTF. The CDR3 region has the DNA TGTGCCAGTAGTACCGGACAGGGGAACTATGGCTACACCTTC.

This clone was counted a single time. The rearrangement joins TRBV2 to TRBJ1-2; 7 nucleotides match TRBD1. The ends lost 5 bases at V and 4 bases at J; junction bases unmatched: 4. The CDR3 is 13 amino acids. Germline V gene lookup returns CDR1 SNHLY and CDR2 FYNNEI. The CDR3 sequence is CASSPQGIYGYTF. The DNA of the CDR3 is TGTGCCAGCAGTCCACAGGGGATCTATGGCTACACCTTC.

The chain uses TRBV5-1 and TRBJ2-1, with 14 bases fitting TRBD2. Unmatched junction bases numbered 18, after V lost 7 bases and J lost 15 bases. From germline, CDR1 is SGHRS and CDR2 YFSETQ. The CDR3 has 16 amino acids. The CDR3, as DNA: TGCGCCAGCCGGGGGAATGGACTAGCGGGAGGCGAAAGACGGTTCTTC. This encodes CASRGNGLAGGERRFF. The full variable domain, with the rest looked up from reference TRBV5-1 and TRBJ2-1, is KAGVTQTPRYLIKTRGQQVTLSCSPISGHRSVSWYQQTPGQGLQFLFEYFSETQRNKGNFPGRFSGRQFSNSRSEMNVSTLELGDSALYLCASRGNGLAGGERRFFGPGTRLTVL.

In its sample, this clone was seen once. V usage is TRBV5-4 and J usage is TRBJ2-5; 9 nucleotides match TRBD2. The V segment lost 3 bases and the J segment 3 bases; nucleotides outside the gene matches: 3. The germline V gene has CDR1 SGHNT and CDR2 YYREEE (reference sequence). The CDR3 has 14 amino acids. The CDR3 DNA is TGTGCCAGCAGCTGGCGGGGGGGGGAAGAGACCCAGTACTTC. It specifies CASSWRGGEETQYF.

The chain recombines TRBV10-3 with TRBJ1-1; 7 positions match TRBD1. Losses at the gene ends were 7 bases for V and 2 bases for J; bases not matched to a gene: 4. Germline V gives CDR1 ENHRY, CDR2 SYGVKD. The CDR3 loop spans 13 amino acids. The chain's CDR3 is CAIKDRFNTEAFF. CDR3 bases: TGTGCCATCAAGGACAGGTTTAACACTGAAGCTTTCTTT.

The rearrangement joins TRBV7-2 to TRBJ1-4; TRBD1 might be the D (6 bases). The CDR3 has 12 residues. Germline V gene sequence: CDR1 SGHTA, CDR2 FQGNSA. Trimming shortened V by 5 bases and J by 16 bases, and 17 bases separated the two germline ends. CDR3: CASSHVQGFKFF. CDR3 DNA sequence: TGTGCCAGCAGCCACGTACAGGGTTTTAAGTTTTTT. Filled out from reference TRBV7-2 and TRBJ1-4, the complete variable domain reads GAGVSQSPSNKVTEKGKDVELRCDPISGHTALYWYRQSLGQGLEFLIYFQGNSAPDKSGLPSDRFSAERTGGSVSTLTIQRTQQEDSAVYLCASSHVQGFKFFGSGTQLSVL.

This chain links TRBV28 with TRBJ1-1; possibly TRBD1 for D (5 bases). CDR1 and CDR2 from the germline V gene are MDHEN and SYDVKM. The CDR3 loop spans 15 amino acids. V was clipped by 3 bases and J by 1 base, with 12 bases between them. The CDR3 here is CASSFPQGPNTEAFF. The CDR3 region has the DNA TGTGCCAGCAGTTTCCCCCAGGGCCCGAACACTGAAGCTTTCTTT.

The J gene is TRBJ1-1, the V gene TRBV18, with D maybe TRBD1 (5 bases). Trimming pared 5 bases from V and 1 base from J, leaving 8 bases between. Germline V CDR1 and CDR2: KGHSH, LQKENI. The CDR3 extends over 13 amino acids. The CDR3 is CASSEQANTEAFF. The DNA of the CDR3 is TGTGCCAGCTCAGAACAGGCGAACACTGAAGCTTTCTTT.

V and J are TRBV7-8 and TRBJ1-1; 9 positions agree with TRBD1. Looked up from germline, CDR1 is SGHVS and CDR2 is FQNEAQ. There are 17 residues in the CDR3. The V segment lost 0 bases and the J segment 7 bases; nucleotides outside the gene matches: 12. The CDR3: CASSLAETGGGLGEAFF. The DNA for the CDR3 is TGTGCCAGCAGCTTAGCGGAGACAGGGGGTGGGTTAGGTGAAGCTTTCTTT.

J is TRBJ2-7 and V is TRBV7-9; no firm D call. Germline CDR1 and CDR2: SEHNR and FQNEAQ (reference sequence). V was trimmed by 5 bases and J by 0 bases, leaving 11 bases between them. CDR3 size: 14 residues. The CDR3 region is CASSPWPDSYEQYF. The CDR3 bases are TGTGCCAGCAGCCCCTGGCCAGACTCCTACGAGCAGTACTTC.

This chain uses TRBV10-2 with TRBJ2-5; 12 bases align to TRBD2. Germline V gene lookup returns CDR1 WSHSY and CDR2 SAAADI. The CDR3 has 20 amino acids. V lost 0 bases, J lost 2 bases, and 13 bases stayed unmatched. The CDR3 nucleotides read TGCGCCAGCAGTGAGTCGGAACTAGCGGGAGGTATTTCCTCGCAAGAGACCCAGTACTTC. As protein: CASSESELAGGISSQETQYF.

This sequence joins TRBV13 and TRBJ2-6, with D uncertain. From germline, CDR1 is PRHDT and CDR2 FYEKMQ (reference sequence). The CDR3 is made up of 19 amino acids. Trimming stripped 2 bases from V and 0 bases from J, with 17 bases between. The CDR3 sequence: CASSLIPWNTNSGANVLTF. The CDR3 DNA is TGTGCCAGCAGCTTAATCCCGTGGAACACTAACTCTGGGGCCAACGTCCTGACTTTC. The full variable domain, rest sourced from reference TRBV13 and TRBJ2-6, is AAGVIQSPRHLIKEKRETATLKCYPIPRHDTVYWYQQGPGQDPQFLISFYEKMQSDKGSIPDRFSAQQFSDYHSELNMSSLELGDSALYFCASSLIPWNTNSGANVLTFGAGSRLTVL.

The V gene is TRBV19, the J gene TRBJ1-1, with a tentative D call TRBD1 (5 bases). Germline CDR1 reads LNHDA; CDR2 reads SQIVND (reference sequence). V was clipped by 4 bases and J by 1 base, with 10 bases between them. This CDR3 spans 14 amino acids. DNA of the CDR3: TGTGCCAGTAGTAACAGACAGCGGAACACTGAAGCTTTCTTT. Residues: CASSNRQRNTEAFF.